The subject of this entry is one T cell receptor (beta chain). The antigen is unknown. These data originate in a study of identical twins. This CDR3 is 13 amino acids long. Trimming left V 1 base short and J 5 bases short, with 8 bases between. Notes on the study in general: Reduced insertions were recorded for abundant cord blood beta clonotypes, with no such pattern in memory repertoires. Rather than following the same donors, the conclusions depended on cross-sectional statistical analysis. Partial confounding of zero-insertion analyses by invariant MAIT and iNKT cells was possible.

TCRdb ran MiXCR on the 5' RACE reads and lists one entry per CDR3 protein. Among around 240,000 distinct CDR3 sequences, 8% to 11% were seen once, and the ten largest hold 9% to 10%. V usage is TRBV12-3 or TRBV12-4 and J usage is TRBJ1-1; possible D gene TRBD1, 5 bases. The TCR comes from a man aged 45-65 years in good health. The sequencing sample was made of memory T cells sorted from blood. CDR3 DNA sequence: TGTGCCAGCAGTTTAGGGGAGGGGACTGAAGCTTTCTTT. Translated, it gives CASSLGEGTEAFF.